The rows below give T cell receptor beta chains drawn from one sample of a study of early T cells in non-severe SARS-CoV-2 infection. A single record per CDR3 protein comes from TCRdb applying MiXCR to the 5' RACE reads. The data hold about 50,000 distinct CDR3 sequences, with around 6% observed a single time. The specimen comprised whole blood, sampled at baseline. The receptors stem from an adult who was a healthcare worker with PCR-confirmed SARS-CoV-2 infection or an uninfected control (not recorded which). The conserved cysteine and the conserved F or W are not part of the CDR3 here. D genes are given only for firm matches.

AIRAFGAGADTQY	TRBV10-3	TRBJ2-3	.
ASSFRSGGHQETQY	TRBV12-3/TRBV12-4	TRBJ2-5	TRBD2
ASSPPPPAGHNNEQF	TRBV7-8	TRBJ2-1	TRBD2
ASINPSGGSGANVLT	TRBV6-2/TRBV6-3	TRBJ2-6	TRBD2
SATLLAGGRTDTQY	TRBV20-1	TRBJ2-3	TRBD2
ASSPYRGPTQY	TRBV12-3/TRBV12-4	TRBJ2-3	TRBD1
ASSSDPGGRSSGNTIY	TRBV7-3	TRBJ1-3	TRBD1
ATSRVAGTSWF	TRBV15	TRBJ2-1	TRBD2
ASSRGGSYGYT	TRBV5-8	TRBJ1-2	.
ASTRTNQYPHVLT	TRBV27	TRBJ2-6	.
ASSSPTGEVEKLF	TRBV19	TRBJ1-4	TRBD1
ASSEATTGGNQPQH	TRBV2	TRBJ1-5	.
ASSKGGRYNEQF	TRBV11-2	TRBJ2-1	.
ASSPGNTGELF	TRBV7-9	TRBJ2-2	.
ASSRGWRGRGYEQY	TRBV19	TRBJ2-7	.
ASSLRTYRGGQADTQY	TRBV7-2	TRBJ2-3	TRBD2
ASSRLAGITQETQY	TRBV12-3/TRBV12-4	TRBJ2-5	TRBD2
ASTGTGGSYEQY	TRBV6-5	TRBJ2-7	TRBD1
ASTQGVEY	TRBV6-5	TRBJ2-5	.
AISSSDRVSSPLH	TRBV10-3	TRBJ1-6	TRBD1
ASSLIAGGHQPQH	TRBV12-3/TRBV12-4	TRBJ1-5	.
ASSLVGRGKNIQY	TRBV11-2	TRBJ2-4	.
ASSYSGPRGETQY	TRBV6-5	TRBJ2-5	.
ASSENPGASNQPQH	TRBV6-1	TRBJ1-5	.
ASSTGTGGRLITVNQPQH	TRBV6-1	TRBJ1-5	TRBD1
ASGGQGLVAEKLF	TRBV2	TRBJ1-4	TRBD1
ATSDPLAARYGYT	TRBV24-1	TRBJ1-2	.
ASSYQWSDSYEQY	TRBV6-2/TRBV6-3	TRBJ2-7	.
SVGLAGAEGNEQF	TRBV29-1	TRBJ2-1	TRBD2
SAPTGGYDTQY	TRBV20-1	TRBJ2-3	TRBD1
ASSGYNTGELF	TRBV14	TRBJ2-2	.
ASSSGQMYTEAF	TRBV5-4	TRBJ1-1	.
ANSPLLVDQPQH	TRBV18	TRBJ1-5	.
SARHQENEQF	TRBV20-1	TRBJ2-1	.
ATQRTSGYGYT	TRBV24-1	TRBJ1-2	.
ASSLDREANEKLF	TRBV4-1	TRBJ1-4	TRBD1
SVVPGLGNTIY	TRBV29-1	TRBJ1-3	.
ATAQGGQPQH	TRBV5-8	TRBJ1-5	.
SARTTNTEAF	TRBV20-1	TRBJ1-1	.
ASSYREGQPQH	TRBV6-6	TRBJ1-5	.
SADPTPESTDTQY	TRBV20-1	TRBJ2-3	.
ASSRGRAPEAF	TRBV7-2	TRBJ1-1	.
ASSIAERNEQF	TRBV19	TRBJ2-1	.